The 8 T cell receptor beta chains below were found in one sample sequenced in a study of blood T cell repertoires in COVID-19. The table came from immunoSEQ multiplex PCR; TCRdb's copy has only in-frame clones and leaves some out. The sample has 140,000 or so clones; roughly 86% are singletons. Sequencing was done on a sample of PBMCs or T cells enriched from blood (not recorded which). The receptors stem from a woman aged 50 to 60 with acute COVID-19.

This clone is a singleton in its sample. Other DNA variants within this sample encode the same CDR3. The CDR3 reads CASSLLQGSYEQYF. CDR3 bases: TGCGCCAGCAGCTTGTTACAGGGTTCCTACGAGCAGTACTTC. The gene calls are TRBV5-1 and TRBJ2-7, with a tentative D call TRBD1 (6 bases). Germline V gene lookup returns CDR1 SGHRS and CDR2 YFSETQ. This CDR3 is 14 amino acids long. Between the trimmed V and J ends, which lost 1 base and 1 base, there was a span of 9 bases.

The J gene is TRBJ1-1, the V gene TRBV18; a weak D match, TRBD1 (6 bases). V lost 2 bases and J 4 bases, leaving 29 bases between the germline ends. CDR3 size: 20 residues. From germline, CDR1 is KGHSH and CDR2 LQKENI. CDR3 loop: CASSPGGGPRENPNLTEAFF. The CDR3 DNA reads TGTGCCAGCTCACCAGGGGGCGGACCCCGGGAAAACCCGAACCTCACTGAAGCTTTCTTT.

The CDR3 bases are TGTGCCAGCAGTGAAGCTCGGGGCTACACCTTC. This sequence encodes CASSEARGYTF. V and J are TRBV2 and TRBJ1-2; D is unresolved. Trimming shortened V by 0 bases and J by 8 bases, and 4 bases separated the two germline ends. The CDR3 contains 11 residues. Per the germline V gene, CDR1 is SNHLY and CDR2 is FYNNEI.

This chain links TRBV13 with TRBJ2-7, with a weak D call TRBD2 (6 bases). The CDR3 spans 12 residues. The V and J ends lost 7 bases and 6 bases respectively, with 13 bases between them. CDR1 PRHDT and CDR2 FYEKMQ come from the germline V gene (reference sequence). The CDR3 loop is CASNLRGGEQYF. The CDR3 DNA reads as TGTGCCAGCAACCTGCGGGGAGGCGAGCAGTACTTC.

The chain couples TRBV6-2 or TRBV6-3 to TRBJ2-1; TRBD1 is a possible D gene (6 bases). V was clipped by 2 bases and J by 5 bases, with 19 bases between them. The CDR3 has 17 residues. The germline CDR1 and CDR2 sequences are MNHEY and SVGEGT. CDR3 sequence: CASSYPLRDTQNNEQFF. The CDR3 DNA reads as TGTGCCAGCAGTTACCCTCTCCGGGACACGCAAAACAATGAGCAGTTCTTC.

The V and J genes are TRBV19 and TRBJ1-3, with D tentatively TRBD1 (6 bases). Germline CDR1 is LNHDA and CDR2 is SQIVND (reference sequence). Trimming stripped 7 bases from V and 0 bases from J, with 13 bases between. This CDR3 comprises 15 residues. CDR3 in amino acids: CASNSRGHSGNTIYF. The CDR3 DNA is TGTGCCAGTAACAGCAGGGGACACTCTGGAAACACCATATATTTT.

The gene calls are TRBV5-6 and TRBJ1-2, with D possibly matching TRBD1 (5 bases). Germline lookup yields CDR1 SGHDT and CDR2 YYEEEE. This CDR3 comprises 12 residues. Trimming left V 4 bases short and J 5 bases short, with 9 bases between. The CDR3 nucleotides read TGTGCCAGCAGCCCGGGGGGATATGGCTACACCTTC. It is translated as CASSPGGYGYTF.

The rearrangement links TRBV19 to TRBJ1-5; D is ambiguous. The V gene's germline CDR1 is LNHDA and CDR2 SQIVND (reference sequence). V lost 3 bases and J lost 2, with 26 bases in between. This CDR3 comprises 20 residues. In DNA form, the CDR3 reads TGTGCCAGTAGTATTTTCGGGTCCCCTCGGTCTTCAGAGGGCAATCAGCCCCAGCATTTT. This translates into CASSIFGSPRSSEGNQPQHF.